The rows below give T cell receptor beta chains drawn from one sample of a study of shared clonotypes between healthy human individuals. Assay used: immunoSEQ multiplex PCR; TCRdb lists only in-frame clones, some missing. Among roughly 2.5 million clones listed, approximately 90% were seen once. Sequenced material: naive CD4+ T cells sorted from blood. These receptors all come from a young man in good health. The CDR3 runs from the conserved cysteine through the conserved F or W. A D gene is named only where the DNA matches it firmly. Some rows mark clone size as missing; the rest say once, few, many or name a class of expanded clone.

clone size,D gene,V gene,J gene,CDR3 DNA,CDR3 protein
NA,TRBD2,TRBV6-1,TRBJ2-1,TGTGCCAGCAGTGGAACGGGAGGGCCGGTCAATGAGCAGTTCTTC,CASSGTGGPVNEQFF
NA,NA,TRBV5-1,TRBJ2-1,TGCGCCAGCAGCTTGGCTCGCGGTGAGCAGTTCTTC,CASSLARGEQFF
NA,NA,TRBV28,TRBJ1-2,TGTGCCAGTAAGCTTGGGGCCGACTATGGCTACACCTTC,CASKLGADYGYTF
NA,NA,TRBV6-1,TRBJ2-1,TGTGCCAGCAGGCCTCTTTGGTCGGATTACAATGAGCAGTTCTTC,CASRPLWSDYNEQFF
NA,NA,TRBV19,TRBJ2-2,TGTGCCAGTAGTATTGGGCTTGGCGGGGAGCTGTTTTTT,CASSIGLGGELFF
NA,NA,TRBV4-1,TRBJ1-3,TGCGCCAGCAGCCAAGATGACATGCTGGGTTTAGGAGGAAACACCATATATTTT,CASSQDDMLGLGGNTIYF
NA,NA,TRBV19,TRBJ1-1,TGTGCCAGTAGTAGGCAGGTTAGCATGAACACTGAAGCTTTCTTT,CASSRQVSMNTEAFF
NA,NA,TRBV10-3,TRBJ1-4,TGTGCCGCATCTGGAGGGGTGAATGAAAAACTGTTTTTT,CAASGGVNEKLFF
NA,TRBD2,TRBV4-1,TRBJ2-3,TGCGCCAGCAGCGCAGCGGGGGTGGGTACGCAGTATTTT,CASSAAGVGTQYF
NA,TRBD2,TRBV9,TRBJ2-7,TGTGCCAGCAGCGTTGGGACTAGCGGGAGAATCGAGCAGTACTTC,CASSVGTSGRIEQYF
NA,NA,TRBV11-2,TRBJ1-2,TGTGCCAGCAGCTTGATGGCTAACTATGGCTACACCTTC,CASSLMANYGYTF
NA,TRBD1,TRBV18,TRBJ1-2,TGTGCCAGCTCACCCGGGACAGGGGGCTTCTATGGCTACACCTTC,CASSPGTGGFYGYTF
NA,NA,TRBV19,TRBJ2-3,TGTGCCAGTAGTATCGCCACAGATACGCAGTATTTT,CASSIATDTQYF
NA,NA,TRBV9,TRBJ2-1,TGTGCCAGCAGCCCCCGGGGGAGCGGACATGACAATGAGCAGTTCTTC,CASSPRGSGHDNEQFF
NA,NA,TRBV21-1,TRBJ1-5,TGTGCCAGCAGCAAGGAGGGGCAGCATTTT,CASSKEGQHF
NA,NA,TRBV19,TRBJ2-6,TGTGCCAGTAGTAGAGGGGTGGCTGGGGCCAACGTCCTGACTTTC,CASSRGVAGANVLTF
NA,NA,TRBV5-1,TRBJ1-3,TGCGCCAGCAGCCCGGGGTTCTCTGGAAACACCATATATTTT,CASSPGFSGNTIYF
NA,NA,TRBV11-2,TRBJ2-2,TGTGCCAGCAGCCAAGTAGCAGGGGAGCTGTTTTTT,CASSQVAGELFF
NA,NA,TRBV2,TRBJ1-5,TGTGCCAGCAGTGAACGAGGGGGGAACAATCAGCCCCAGCATTTT,CASSERGGNNQPQHF
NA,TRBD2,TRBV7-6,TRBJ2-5,TGTGCCAGCAGCTGGGGGGGAGGGATACGGGCCCAAGAGACCCAGTACTTC,CASSWGGGIRAQETQYF
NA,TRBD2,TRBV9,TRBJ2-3,TGTGCCAGCAGCGTAGGGGGACTAGCGGGATTCACAGATACGCAGTATTTT,CASSVGGLAGFTDTQYF
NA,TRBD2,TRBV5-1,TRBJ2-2,TGCGCCAGCGGACCACTAGCGGGGGGCGGGGAGCTGTTTTTT,CASGPLAGGGELFF
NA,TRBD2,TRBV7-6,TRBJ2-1,TGTGCCAGCAGCTTACCGGGACTAGCGGGTTTCAGCTCCTACAATGAGCAGTTCTTC,CASSLPGLAGFSSYNEQFF
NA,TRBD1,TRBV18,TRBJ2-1,TGTGCCAGCTCACCACCGGGACAGGGTCCTAATGAGCAGTTCTTC,CASSPPGQGPNEQFF
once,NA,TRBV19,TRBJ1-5,TGTGCCAGTAGTGCCTACCACATTCCGGGTCAGCCCCAGCATTTT,CASSAYHIPGQPQHF
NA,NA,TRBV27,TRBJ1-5,TGTGCCAGCAGGGCTCGGGGCAATCAGCCCCAGCATTTT,CASRARGNQPQHF
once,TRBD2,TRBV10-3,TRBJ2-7,TGTGCCATCAGTGACGGGGGGTTATACGAGCAGTACTTC,CAISDGGLYEQYF
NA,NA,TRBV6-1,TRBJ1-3,TGTGCCAGCAGTGGAGCCGGGGTCTCTGGAAACACCATATATTTT,CASSGAGVSGNTIYF
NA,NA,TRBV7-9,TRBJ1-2,TGTGCCAGCAAAGGGATGGGGGCCGACTATGGCTACACCTTC,CASKGMGADYGYTF
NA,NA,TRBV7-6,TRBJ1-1,TGTGCCAGCAGCTTTGGCAGGAACACTGAAGCTTTCTTT,CASSFGRNTEAFF
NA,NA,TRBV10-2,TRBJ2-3,TGCGCCAGCAGTGAGCCCGTATCAGATACGCAGTATTTT,CASSEPVSDTQYF
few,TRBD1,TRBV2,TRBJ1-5,TGTGCCAGCACCGGACAGGTGACTAGCAATCAGCCCCAGCATTTT,CASTGQVTSNQPQHF
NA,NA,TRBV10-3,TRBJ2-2,TGTGCCATCAGTGTGGGAACCGGGGAGCTGTTTTTT,CAISVGTGELFF
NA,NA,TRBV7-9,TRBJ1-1,TGTGCCAGCAGCTTAGTGCCCCCAGGCACTGAAGCTTTCTTT,CASSLVPPGTEAFF
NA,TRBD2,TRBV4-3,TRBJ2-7,TGCGCCAGCAGCCATGGACTAGCGGCGTCCTACGAGCAGTACTTC,CASSHGLAASYEQYF
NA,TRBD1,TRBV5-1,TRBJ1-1,TGCGCCAGCAGCTCGGACAGGGGGGTCACTGAAGCTTTCTTT,CASSSDRGVTEAFF
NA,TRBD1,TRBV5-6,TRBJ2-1,TGTGCCAGCAGCACGGGACAGATAAATTACAATGAGCAGTTCTTC,CASSTGQINYNEQFF